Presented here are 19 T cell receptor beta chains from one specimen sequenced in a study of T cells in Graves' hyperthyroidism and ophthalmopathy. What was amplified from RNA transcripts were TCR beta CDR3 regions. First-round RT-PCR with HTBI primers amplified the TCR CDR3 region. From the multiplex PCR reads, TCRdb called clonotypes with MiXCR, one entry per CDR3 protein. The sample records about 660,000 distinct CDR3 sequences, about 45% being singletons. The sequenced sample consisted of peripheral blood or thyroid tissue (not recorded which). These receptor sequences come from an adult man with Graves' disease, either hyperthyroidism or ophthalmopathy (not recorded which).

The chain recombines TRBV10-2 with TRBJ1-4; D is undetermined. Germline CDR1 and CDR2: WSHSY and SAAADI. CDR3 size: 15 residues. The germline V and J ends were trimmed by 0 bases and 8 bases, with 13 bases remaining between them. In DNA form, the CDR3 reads TGCGCCAGCAGTGAGTCGATTGTAGGATCCGAAAAACTGTTTTTT. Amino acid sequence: CASSESIVGSEKLFF.

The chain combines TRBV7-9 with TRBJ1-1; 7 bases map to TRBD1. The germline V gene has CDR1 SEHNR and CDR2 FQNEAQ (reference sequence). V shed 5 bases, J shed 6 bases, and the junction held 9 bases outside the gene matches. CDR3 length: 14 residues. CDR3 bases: TGTGCCAGCAGCATAATGAACAGGGGACCTGAAGCTTTCTTT. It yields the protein CASSIMNRGPEAFF.

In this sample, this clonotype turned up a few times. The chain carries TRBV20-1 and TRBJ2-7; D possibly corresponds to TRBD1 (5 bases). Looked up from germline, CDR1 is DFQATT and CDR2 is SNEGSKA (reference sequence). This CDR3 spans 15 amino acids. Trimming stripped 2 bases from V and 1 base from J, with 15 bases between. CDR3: CSARPGRQLSYEQYF. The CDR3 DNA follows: TGCAGTGCTAGACCCGGAAGACAGCTTTCCTACGAGCAGTACTTC.

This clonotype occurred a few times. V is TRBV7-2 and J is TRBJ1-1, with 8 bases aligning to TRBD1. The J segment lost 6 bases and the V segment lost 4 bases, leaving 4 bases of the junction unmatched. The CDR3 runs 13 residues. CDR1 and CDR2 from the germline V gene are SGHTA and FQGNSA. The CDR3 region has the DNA TGTGCCAGCAGCTATACAGGGGGGGCTGAAGCTTTCTTT. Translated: CASSYTGGAEAFF.

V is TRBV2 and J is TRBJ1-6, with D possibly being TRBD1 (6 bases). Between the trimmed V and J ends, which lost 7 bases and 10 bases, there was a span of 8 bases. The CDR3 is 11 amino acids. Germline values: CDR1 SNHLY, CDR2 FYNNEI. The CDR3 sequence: CASTGGSPLHF. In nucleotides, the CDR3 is TGTGCCAGCACGGGGGGCTCACCCCTCCACTTT.

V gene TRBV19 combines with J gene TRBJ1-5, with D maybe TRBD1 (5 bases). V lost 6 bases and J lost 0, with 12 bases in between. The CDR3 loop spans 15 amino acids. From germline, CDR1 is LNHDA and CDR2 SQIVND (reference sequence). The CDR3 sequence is CASRVGTVSNQPQHF. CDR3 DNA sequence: TGTGCCAGTAGGGTCGGGACGGTTAGCAATCAGCCCCAGCATTTT.

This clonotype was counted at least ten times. The CDR3 nucleotides are TGTGCCAGCCGAAGTTCCTCTGGGGCCAACGTCCTGACTTTC. Its translation: CASRSSSGANVLTF. The rearrangement uses TRBV6-1 and TRBJ2-6, with D hard to call. Per germline, CDR1 MNHNS and CDR2 SASEGT. The CDR3 is 14 residues long. Trimming removed 8 bases from V and 0 bases from J, with 8 bases in between.

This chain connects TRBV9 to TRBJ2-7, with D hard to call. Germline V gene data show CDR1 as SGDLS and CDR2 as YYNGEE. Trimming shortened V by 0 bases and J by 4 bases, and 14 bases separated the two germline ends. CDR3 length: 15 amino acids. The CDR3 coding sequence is TGTGCCAGCAGCGTAGACCACCTTATGACTTACGAGCAGTACTTC. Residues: CASSVDHLMTYEQYF.

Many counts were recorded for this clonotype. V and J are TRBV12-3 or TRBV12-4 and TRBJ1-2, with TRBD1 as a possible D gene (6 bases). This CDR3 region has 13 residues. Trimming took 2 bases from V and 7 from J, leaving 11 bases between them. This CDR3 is CASSLRAGVGYTF. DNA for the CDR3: TGTGCCAGCAGTTTAAGGGCAGGGGTTGGCTACACCTTC.

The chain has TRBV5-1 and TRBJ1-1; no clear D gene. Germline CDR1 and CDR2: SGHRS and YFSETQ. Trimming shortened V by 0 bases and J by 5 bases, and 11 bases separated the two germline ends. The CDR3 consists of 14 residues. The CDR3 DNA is TGCGCCAGCAGCTTGGCGTCGCTGCCAACTGAAGCTTTCTTT. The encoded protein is CASSLASLPTEAFF.

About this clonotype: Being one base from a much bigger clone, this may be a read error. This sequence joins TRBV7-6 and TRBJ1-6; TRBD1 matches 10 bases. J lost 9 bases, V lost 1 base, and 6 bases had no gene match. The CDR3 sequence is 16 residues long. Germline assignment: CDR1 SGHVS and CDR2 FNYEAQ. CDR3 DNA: TGTGCCAGCAGCTTAGAGGGACAGGGGTTGGGTTCACCCCTCCACTTT. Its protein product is CASSLEGQGLGSPLHF.

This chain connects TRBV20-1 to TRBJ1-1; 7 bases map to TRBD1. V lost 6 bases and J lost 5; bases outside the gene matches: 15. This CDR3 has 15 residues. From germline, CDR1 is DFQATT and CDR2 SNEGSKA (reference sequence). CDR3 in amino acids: CSARAPTGAGTEAFF. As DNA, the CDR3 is TGCAGTGCGCGAGCCCCTACAGGGGCGGGGACTGAAGCTTTCTTT.

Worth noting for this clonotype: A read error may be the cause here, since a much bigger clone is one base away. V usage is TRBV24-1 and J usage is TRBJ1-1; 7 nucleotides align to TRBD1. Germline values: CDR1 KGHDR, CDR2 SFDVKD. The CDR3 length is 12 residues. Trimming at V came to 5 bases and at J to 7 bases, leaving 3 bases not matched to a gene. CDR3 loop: CATSGTGGEAFF. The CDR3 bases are TGTGCCACCAGTGGGACAGGAGGTGAAGCTTTCTTT.

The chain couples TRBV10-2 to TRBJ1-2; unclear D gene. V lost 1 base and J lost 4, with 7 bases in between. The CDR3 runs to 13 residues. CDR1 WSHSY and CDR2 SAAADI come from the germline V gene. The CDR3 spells CASSEYSIYGYTF. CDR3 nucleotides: TGCGCCAGCAGTGAGTACAGTATCTATGGCTACACCTTC.

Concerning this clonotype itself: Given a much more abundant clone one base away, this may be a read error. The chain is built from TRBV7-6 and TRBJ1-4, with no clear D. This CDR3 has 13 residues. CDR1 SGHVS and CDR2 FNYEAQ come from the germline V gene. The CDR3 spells CASSLRVNEKLLF. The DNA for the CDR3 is TGTGCCAGCAGCTTACGGGTAAATGAAAAACTGCTTTTT.

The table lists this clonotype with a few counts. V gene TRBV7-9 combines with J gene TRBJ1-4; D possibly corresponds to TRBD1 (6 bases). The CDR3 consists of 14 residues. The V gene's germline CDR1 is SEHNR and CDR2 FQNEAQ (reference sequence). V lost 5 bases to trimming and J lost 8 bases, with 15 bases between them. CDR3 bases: TGTGCCAGCAGCCACCGGGACATTGACGAAAAACTGTTTTTT. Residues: CASSHRDIDEKLFF.

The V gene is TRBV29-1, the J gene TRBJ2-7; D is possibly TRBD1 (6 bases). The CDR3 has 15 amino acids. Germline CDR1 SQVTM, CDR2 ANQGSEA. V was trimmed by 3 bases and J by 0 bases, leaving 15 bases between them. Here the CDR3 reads CSVESGAHCSYEQYF. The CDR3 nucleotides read TGCAGCGTTGAGTCAGGGGCCCACTGCTCCTACGAGCAGTACTTC.

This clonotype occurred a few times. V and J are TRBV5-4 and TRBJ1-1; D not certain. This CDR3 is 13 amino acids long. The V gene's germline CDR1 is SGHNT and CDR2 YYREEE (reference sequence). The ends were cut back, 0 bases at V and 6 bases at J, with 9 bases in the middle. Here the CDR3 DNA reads TGTGCCAGCAGCTTGGAGTGGATGGCTGAAGCTTTCTTT. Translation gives CASSLEWMAEAFF.

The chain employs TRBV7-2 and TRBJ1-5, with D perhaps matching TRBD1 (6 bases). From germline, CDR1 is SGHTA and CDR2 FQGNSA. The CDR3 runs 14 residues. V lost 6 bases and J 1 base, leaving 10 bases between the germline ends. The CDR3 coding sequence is TGTGCCAGCAGGGGGGCGGGGAGCAATCAGCCCCAGCATTTT. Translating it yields CASRGAGSNQPQHF. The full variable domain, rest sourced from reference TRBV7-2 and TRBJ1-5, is GAGVSQSPSNKVTEKGKDVELRCDPISGHTALYWYRQSLGQGLEFLIYFQGNSAPDKSGLPSDRFSAERTGGSVSTLTIQRTQQEDSAVYLCASRGAGSNQPQHFGDGTRLSIL.